This TCR beta chain was profiled in a study of PD-L1 blockade in urothelial cancer. Turning to the study itself: About nine tenths of the roughly 30 patients comprised males who had bladder-origin urothelial cancer. Between 0 and 3 chemotherapy regimens preceded treatment for each patient. Among blood samples, the median T cell count was some 140,000.

J lost 4 bases, V lost 7 bases, and 7 bases had no gene match. CDR1 SNHLY and CDR2 FYNNEI come from the germline V gene. The CDR3 has 15 amino acids. Measured with immunoSEQ multiplex PCR; TCRdb has only the in-frame clones, and not every one. The sample records 85,000 to 90,000 clones, roughly 90% being singletons. Locally advanced or metastatic urothelial carcinoma affected all patients. The sample here was PBMCs, taken around atezolizumab (anti-PD-L1) treatment. V gene TRBV2 combines with J gene TRBJ2-1; TRBD2 agrees at 10 bases. The sequence was obtained from a man aged 60 to 69 with urothelial cancer. The CDR3 protein is CASKKLAGPYNEQFF. Written as DNA, the CDR3 is TGTGCCAGCAAGAAACTAGCGGGGCCGTACAATGAGCAGTTCTTC.